The source of this T cell receptor beta chain is a study of cytomegalovirus exposure and HLA in healthy donors. This CDR3 contains 14 residues. Germline CDR1 is SGHTS and CDR2 is YDEGEE. The V and J ends lost 5 bases and 5 bases, in that order; junction bases with no gene match: 4. This PCR relied on a set of 60 Vbeta primers and 13 Jbeta primers. Method: immunoSEQ multiplex PCR; TCRdb's copy keeps in-frame clones and lacks some. In the table there are around 110,000 clones, 75% to 85% of which are singletons. The rearrangement links TRBV5-8 to TRBJ1-4, with 9 nucleotides matching TRBD1. This receptor was identified in a young man in good health and CMV-seropositive. The sample comprised PBMCs. CDR3 amino acids: CASRAGTGNEKLFF. The CDR3 nucleotides read TGTGCCAGCAGGGCCGGGACAGGGAATGAAAAACTGTTTTTT. The entire variable domain, with the rest obtained from reference TRBV5-8 and TRBJ1-4, is as follows: EAGVTQSPTHLIKTRGQQATLRCSPISGHTSVYWYQQALGLGLQFLLWYDEGEERNRGNFPPRFSGRQFPNYSSELNVNALELEDSALYLCASRAGTGNEKLFFGSGTQLSVL.